The 14 T cell receptor beta chains in this list originate from one sample, sequenced in a study of blood T cell repertoires in COVID-19. The protocol was immunoSEQ multiplex PCR, while the TCRdb copy is restricted to in-frame clones and leaves out a portion. The sample has 150,000 to 200,000 clones; 70% to 90% are singletons. Sequencing input: peripheral blood. All receptors come from a man aged 18 to 30 with acute or convalescent COVID-19.

This clone was picked up a small number of times. The chain uses TRBV10-3 and TRBJ2-5, with unresolved D. Per germline, CDR1 ENHRY and CDR2 SYGVKD. The CDR3 has 11 residues. The ends were cut back, 5 bases at V and 2 bases at J, with 3 bases in the middle. CDR3 sequence: CAISSQETQYF. CDR3 nucleotides: TGTGCCATCAGTTCGCAAGAGACCCAGTACTTC.

The V gene is TRBV18, the J gene TRBJ1-2; the D gene is possibly TRBD1 (6 bases). V lost 4 bases, J lost 0 bases, and 15 bases lay in between. This CDR3 has 16 residues. Per the germline V gene, CDR1 is KGHSH and CDR2 is LQKENI. The CDR3 nucleotides are TGTGCCAGCTCACTCTTACAGGGAGATTCTAACTATGGCTACACCTTC. Protein sequence: CASSLLQGDSNYGYTF.

This clone was seen more than once but under ten times. The rearrangement links TRBV18 to TRBJ2-7; weak D call: TRBD1 (5 bases). The germline gives CDR1 KGHSH, CDR2 LQKENI. Trimming cost V 6 bases and J 1 base, with 13 bases left between them. This CDR3 spans 14 amino acids. DNA for the CDR3: TGTGCCAGCTCCACTACAGGCACTTCCTACGAGCAGTACTTC. This translates into CASSTTGTSYEQYF.

The rearrangement links TRBV2 to TRBJ1-6; D is undetermined. Germline CDR1 reads SNHLY; CDR2 reads FYNNEI. The CDR3 length is 14 residues. V lost 7 bases and J lost 9, with 16 bases in between. The CDR3 bases are TGTGCCAGCACTAGCTATTCTTCAAGTTCACCCCTCCACTTT. Its protein product is CASTSYSSSSPLHF.

The chain joins TRBV12-3 or TRBV12-4 to TRBJ1-1, with unresolved D. Between the trimmed V and J ends, which lost 3 bases and 10 bases, there was a span of 12 bases. The CDR3 totals 12 residues. CDR3 sequence: CASSFSAPGAFF. The CDR3 coding sequence is TGTGCCAGCAGTTTTTCGGCTCCGGGAGCTTTCTTT.

The chain is built from TRBV11-2 and TRBJ2-5; a possible D gene is TRBD2 (5 bases). The CDR3 has 15 amino acids. V lost 7 bases to trimming and J lost 5 bases, with 20 bases between them. CDR1 and CDR2 (germline): SGHAT, FQNNGV. CDR3 DNA sequence: TGTGCCAGCACTCTGACACCGACCCCGGGGGAGACCCAGTACTTC. It codes for CASTLTPTPGETQYF.

The chain combines TRBV7-9 with TRBJ2-2; a possible D gene is TRBD1 (6 bases). The germline CDR1 and CDR2 sequences are SEHNR and FQNEAQ (reference sequence). The CDR3 is 15 amino acids. Trimming removed 1 base at V and 4 bases at J, with 10 bases between. CDR3 sequence: CASSLGDRTTGELFF. CDR3 DNA: TGTGCCAGCAGCTTAGGAGACAGGACCACCGGGGAGCTGTTTTTT.

The V and J genes are TRBV25-1 and TRBJ2-1; weak D call: TRBD2 (5 bases). This CDR3 spans 15 amino acids. V lost 4 bases and J lost 6, with 16 bases in between. CDR1 MGHDK and CDR2 SYGVNS come from the germline V gene. The CDR3 region has the DNA TGTGCCAGCAGTGGTTGGTTGCTAGCAGCCAATGAGCAGTTCTTC. Amino acids: CASSGWLLAANEQFF. The whole variable domain, filled in from reference TRBV25-1 and TRBJ2-1, reads EADIYQTPRYLVIGTGKKITLECSQTMGHDKMYWYQQDPGMELHLIHYSYGVNSTEKGDLSSESTVSRIRTEHFPLTLESARPSHTSQYLCASSGWLLAANEQFFGPGTRLTVL.

The chain links TRBV11-2 to TRBJ2-7; D gene uncertain. V gave up 3 bases and J gave up 0 bases, with 15 bases separating them. Germline V gene data show CDR1 as SGHAT and CDR2 as FQNNGV. The CDR3 extends over 16 amino acids. CDR3 coding DNA: TGTGCCAGCAGCTTCTGTAACTCCCTTAGCTCCTACGAGCAGTACGTC. As protein: CASSFCNSLSSYEQYV.

This clone appeared a few times. This chain links TRBV6-5 with TRBJ1-1; D is unresolved. V was trimmed by 0 bases and J by 1 base, leaving 12 bases between them. CDR3 length: 16 amino acids. Germline CDR1 is MNHEY and CDR2 is SVGAGI. The CDR3 sequence is CASSYSGPEPNTEAFF. The CDR3 DNA sequence: TGTGCCAGCAGTTACTCTGGGCCGGAACCGAACACTGAAGCTTTCTTT.

This chain uses TRBV3-1 (or the pseudogene TRBV3-2) with TRBJ2-3; 7 nucleotides align to TRBD2. V shed 1 base and J 2 bases; nucleotides not matched to a gene: 6. The V gene's germline CDR1 is LGHDT and CDR2 YNNKEL (reference sequence). The CDR3 totals 16 residues. The CDR3 coding sequence is TGTGCCAGCAGCCAAGGGTCCGGGGGGAACACAGATACGCAGTATTTT. Its protein product is CASSQGSGGNTDTQYF.

The chain is built from TRBV12-5 and TRBJ2-5; 11 bases are a match to TRBD2. The CDR3 spans 16 residues. Germline V CDR1 and CDR2: LGHNT, FRNRAP. V lost 0 bases, J lost 7 bases, and 7 bases stayed unmatched. The CDR3 DNA sequence: TGTGCTAGTGGTTTGGTACTAGCGGGGGCGCCTCGGACCCAGTACTTC. Residues: CASGLVLAGAPRTQYF. Full variable domain (remainder filled in from reference TRBV12-5 and TRBJ2-5): DARVTQTPRHKVTEMGQEVTMRCQPILGHNTVFWYRQTMMQGLELLAYFRNRAPLDDSGMPKDRFSAEMPDATLATLKIQPSEPRDSAVYFCASGLVLAGAPRTQYFGPGTRLLVL.

This chain links TRBV24-1 with TRBJ2-5, with 7 bases aligning to TRBD1. This CDR3 is 13 amino acids long. Per germline, CDR1 KGHDR and CDR2 SFDVKD. The V and J ends lost 6 bases and 5 bases, in that order; junction bases with no gene match: 5. This CDR3 reads CATSRGRLETQYF. The CDR3 nucleotides are TGTGCCACCAGTAGGGGGCGGTTGGAGACCCAGTACTTC.

CDR3 nucleotides: TGTGCCATCAGTGACTCGGTCGGGGGGGTTTATACTGAAGCTTTCTTT. It encodes CAISDSVGGVYTEAFF. The chain recombines TRBV10-3 with TRBJ1-1, with D perhaps TRBD1 (5 bases). Trimming pared 3 bases from V and 5 bases from J, leaving 19 bases between. CDR3 length: 16 amino acids. CDR1 is ENHRY and CDR2 is SYGVKD in the germline V gene.